This passage covers 18 T cell receptor beta chains from one sample sequenced in a study of blood T cell repertoires in COVID-19 (TCRdb year 2020). Preparation of the library involved the immunoSEQ multiplex PCR assay. Held by TCRdb, this immuneACCESS table contains in-frame sequences only and omits some clones. Under half of the omission traces to an unresolved V gene where checked; the cause of the rest is unknown. Present in this sample are 300,000 to 450,000 clones, 70% to 90% of which were seen just once. More than 0.95% of the sample rests with the top ten. Sequences were obtained from PBMCs or T cells enriched from blood (not recorded which). Receptor source: a woman younger than 35 who had recovered from COVID-19.

The chain employs TRBV7-2 and TRBJ2-5; a weak D match, TRBD2 (7 bases). With 6 bases removed from V and 9 bases from J, the gap between germline ends came to 17 bases. Germline loops: CDR1 SGHTA, CDR2 FQGNSA. CDR3 length equals 13 residues. The DNA of the CDR3 is TGTGCCAGCAGGGGCGGGGGCTCCGCGGCCCAGTACTTC. This gives the protein CASRGGGSAAQYF.

The V call is TRBV6-1, the J call TRBJ2-7; no clear D gene. Germline loops: CDR1 MNHNS, CDR2 SASEGT. The V end lost 1 base, the J end lost 2 bases, and 12 bases lay between the germline ends. CDR3 length equals 15 residues. For the CDR3, the DNA is TGTGCCAGCAGTGAAGGGTGGCCAGTCCCCTACGAGCAGTACTTC. The encoded protein is CASSEGWPVPYEQYF.

This clone has only one observation. V and J are TRBV7-2 and TRBJ2-3, with D hard to call. V was trimmed by 0 bases and J by 1 base, leaving 5 bases between them. Germline-derived CDR1 and CDR2 are SGHTA and FQGNSA. CDR3 size: 14 residues. The CDR3 loop is CASSLAYGTDTQYF. The CDR3, as DNA: TGTGCCAGCAGCTTAGCTTATGGCACAGATACGCAGTATTTT.

The chain has TRBV4-1 and TRBJ1-2, with 7 bases that match TRBD1. CDR3 length: 15 residues. Germline trimming cut 4 bases from V and 7 bases from J; bases unmatched to any gene: 12. Germline CDR1 is MGHRA and CDR2 is YSYEKL. Here the CDR3 reads CASSLKGGEGLGYTF. In nucleotides, the CDR3 is TGCGCCAGCAGCCTTAAAGGGGGCGAGGGACTTGGCTACACCTTC.

This chain links TRBV7-2 with TRBJ1-3, with a tentative D call TRBD1 (6 bases). The V gene's germline CDR1 is SGHTA and CDR2 FQGNSA. Trimming cost V 5 bases and J 0 bases, with 20 bases left between them. The CDR3 is made up of 18 amino acids. CDR3 sequence (DNA): TGTGCCAGCAGCGGACGTTGGACAGAGAGCTTCTCTGGAAACACCATATATTTT. As protein: CASSGRWTESFSGNTIYF.

This chain's CDR3 is CASSITPPGAFF. The CDR3, as DNA: TGTGCCAGCAGTATAACTCCCCCGGGAGCTTTCTTT. V is TRBV28 and J is TRBJ1-1; D remains ambiguous. The CDR3 consists of 12 residues. Trimming took off 5 bases at V and 10 bases at J, with 14 bases between the two ends. The germline V gene has CDR1 MDHEN and CDR2 SYDVKM.

The chain has TRBV5-1 and TRBJ2-1, with 8 bases that match TRBD2. The germline V gene encodes CDR1 SGHRS and CDR2 YFSETQ. CDR3 size: 15 residues. The V and J ends lost 5 bases and 9 bases, in that order; junction bases with no gene match: 13. The CDR3 loop reads CASSRYIGGAVEQFF. Here the CDR3 DNA reads TGCGCCAGCAGTCGGTATATCGGGGGGGCCGTTGAGCAGTTCTTC.

The J gene is TRBJ1-1, the V gene TRBV5-1; D perhaps matches TRBD1 (5 bases). The germline gives CDR1 SGHRS, CDR2 YFSETQ. V lost 0 bases and J lost 5, with 14 bases in between. This CDR3 has 15 residues. The CDR3 loop reads CASSLGTGGATEAFF. CDR3 DNA: TGCGCCAGCAGCTTGGGGACGGGAGGGGCAACTGAAGCTTTCTTT.

The rearrangement links TRBV5-1 to TRBJ1-4; the D gene is possibly TRBD1 (6 bases). Germline V gives CDR1 SGHRS, CDR2 YFSETQ. Trimming removed 0 bases at V and 0 bases at J, with 12 bases between. The CDR3 spans 17 residues. This CDR3 is CASSLDRDSATNEKLFF. The CDR3 DNA reads as TGCGCCAGCAGCTTGGACAGGGATTCAGCAACTAATGAAAAACTGTTTTTT.

The chain combines TRBV27 with TRBJ1-1; D remains unclear. The CDR3 is 18 amino acids. Trimming cost V 5 bases and J 1 base, with 23 bases left between them. Germline lookup yields CDR1 MNHEY and CDR2 SMNVEV (reference sequence). The CDR3 protein is CASSLIGFRDWRNTEAFF. The CDR3 nucleotides read TGTGCCAGCAGTCTTATCGGCTTCCGGGATTGGAGGAACACTGAAGCTTTCTTT.

The chain joins TRBV4-2 to TRBJ1-5; D might be TRBD1 (5 bases). This CDR3 comprises 13 residues. V was cut by 6 bases and J by 1 base, with 7 bases left in between. Germline V gives CDR1 LGHNA, CDR2 YNFKEQ. The DNA for the CDR3 is TGTGCCAGCAGACAGGAGAGCAATCAGCCCCAGCATTTT. Its protein is CASRQESNQPQHF.

The V and J genes are TRBV5-1 and TRBJ2-2, with a weak D call TRBD1 (6 bases). Germline CDR1 and CDR2: SGHRS and YFSETQ. Trimming took off 0 bases at V and 7 bases at J, with 16 bases between the two ends. CDR3 length: 16 residues. The CDR3 sequence: CASSLGQGFSFGELFF. The CDR3 DNA reads as TGCGCCAGCAGCTTGGGCCAGGGGTTTAGTTTCGGGGAGCTGTTTTTT.

The chain is built from TRBV2 and TRBJ2-7; no reliable D call. This CDR3 has 15 residues. CDR1 is SNHLY and CDR2 is FYNNEI in the germline V gene. V lost 1 base to trimming and J lost 1 base, with 11 bases between them. CDR3 protein: CASSEVRLPSYEQYF. The DNA of the CDR3 is TGTGCCAGCAGTGAAGTTCGACTGCCGTCCTACGAGCAGTACTTC.

The chain couples TRBV19 to TRBJ1-5, with no clear D. CDR1 is LNHDA, CDR2 SQIVND, per germline (reference sequence). The CDR3 runs 17 residues. V lost 4 bases and J 0 bases, leaving 16 bases between the germline ends. The CDR3 nucleotides read TGTGCCAGTAGTACCTTACTACCCCGTGGTAGCAATCAGCCCCAGCATTTT. Its protein is CASSTLLPRGSNQPQHF.

The V call is TRBV6-5, the J call TRBJ1-2, with 8 bases identical to TRBD1. This CDR3 region has 14 residues. The V and J ends lost 7 bases and 8 bases, in that order; junction bases with no gene match: 12. Germline-derived CDR1 and CDR2 are MNHEY and SVGAGI. The CDR3 loop is CASTRSDRGDGYTF. In nucleotides, the CDR3 is TGTGCCAGCACCCGTTCCGACAGGGGAGACGGCTACACCTTC.

The V call is TRBV2, the J call TRBJ2-5, with 9 bases that match TRBD1. V lost 6 bases, J lost 2 bases, and 1 base stayed unmatched. The germline V gene has CDR1 SNHLY and CDR2 FYNNEI. This CDR3 is built from 13 residues. CDR3 DNA: TGTGCCAGCAGACAGGGGGCTCAAGAGACCCAGTACTTC. Amino acid sequence: CASRQGAQETQYF.

The chain links TRBV19 to TRBJ1-5, with 12 positions matching TRBD1. Germline lookup yields CDR1 LNHDA and CDR2 SQIVND (reference sequence). V trimming: 7 bases; J trimming: 2 bases; junction bases outside the gene matches: 12. The CDR3 consists of 18 residues. The DNA of the CDR3 is TGTGCCAGTAATCGCCGGGACAGGGGGCAAGGGGGCAATCAGCCCCAGCATTTT. It is translated as CASNRRDRGQGGNQPQHF.

There are a few counts of this clone. V usage is TRBV14 and J usage is TRBJ1-1, with 8 nucleotides matching TRBD1. The CDR3 has 14 residues. CDR1 and CDR2 from the germline V gene are SGHDN and FVKESK. The junction had 4 bases not matched to a gene; V was cut back by 4 bases and J by 3 bases. CDR3 DNA: TGTGCCAGCAGCCGTAACAGGGGGTACACTGAAGCTTTCTTT. Encoded protein: CASSRNRGYTEAFF.